The T cell receptor (beta chain) under discussion was sequenced for a study of breast tumors, draining lymph nodes, adjacent tissues. Each CDR3 protein is one row after TCRdb ran MiXCR on the multiplex PCR reads. The sample has about 270,000 distinct CDR3 sequences, 30% seen once. This clonotype was detected ten times or more. Axillary draining lymph nodes of breast cancer patients supplied the node samples. The sample consisted of axillary lymph node tissue. The receptor was isolated from a female donor with breast cancer. Some clones in this sample may be carry-over from other donors' samples.

The CDR3 DNA reads as TGTGCCAGCAGCCAAGAACTAGCGGGAACGACAGAGACCCAGTACTTC. Translated, it gives CASSQELAGTTETQYF. The chain couples TRBV4-2 to TRBJ2-5; 10 bases line up with TRBD2. Trimming removed 0 bases from V and 4 bases from J; junction bases left unmatched: 5. This CDR3 region has 16 residues. CDR1 is LGHNA and CDR2 is YNFKEQ in the germline V gene.